The following is a TCR beta chain sequence with its context. Assay: immunoSEQ multiplex PCR; the TCRdb copy retains only in-frame clones and omits some. The data hold fewer than 45,000 clones, with about 96% observed a single time. The data originate from a study of technical replicates of blood from a handful of donors. Germline CDR1 is PRHDT and CDR2 is FYEKMQ (reference sequence). Trimming took 5 bases from V and 2 from J, leaving 9 bases between them. The length of the CDR3 is 13 residues. The sample comprised T cells isolated from PBMCs. The chain combines TRBV13 with TRBJ1-1; possibly TRBD1 for D (5 bases). This receptor was identified in a human donor in good health. The CDR3 protein is CASSRQRNTEAFF. Written as DNA, the CDR3 is TGTGCCAGCAGCAGACAGAGAAACACTGAAGCTTTCTTT. Together with reference TRBV13 and TRBJ1-1, the CDR3 gives the full variable domain: AAGVIQSPRHLIKEKRETATLKCYPIPRHDTVYWYQQGPGQDPQFLISFYEKMQSDKGSIPDRFSAQQFSDYHSELNMSSLELGDSALYFCASSRQRNTEAFFGQGTRLTVV.